The source of this T cell receptor (beta chain) is a study of shared clonotypes between healthy human individuals. Overall study: Donor composition was a couple of women and three men, aged 18 to 49.

As concerns this clone: Its antigen is currently unknown.

Both subsets, CD45RA+ naive and CD45RA-negative memory, were split from the CD4+ cells. Study-level results: Non-shared clonotypes had lower generation probabilities than clonotypes shared by all four sorted-subset donors.

This table comes from immunoSEQ multiplex PCR, and its TCRdb copy is limited to in-frame clones, with some not included. The repertoire holds over a million clones, with about four fifths as singletons. V lost 1 base and J 3 bases, leaving 12 bases between the germline ends. There are 15 residues in the CDR3. Germline V gene data show CDR1 as SGHAT and CDR2 as FQDESV (reference sequence). The rearrangement links TRBV11-1 to TRBJ2-5; D unresolved. This TCR was sampled from a man aged 18 to 29 in good health. Some clones in this sample may be carry-over from other donors' samples. Specimen: memory CD4+ T cells from PBMCs. Regarding subset: CD45RA-negative fraction. In nucleotides, the CDR3 is TGTGCCAGCAGCTTAGACGGGCGGCGCGAAGAGACCCAGTACTTC. Translated, it gives CASSLDGRREETQYF.